Each of the 19 T cell receptor beta chains below was sequenced from the same sample in a study of CD8+CD57+ T cells in acquired aplastic anemia. The authors sequenced patients whose flow cytometry had shown CD8+CD57+ cell expansion. For CDR3 and TCR beta VDJ profiling, genomic DNA was the template used. TCRdb fed the reads into MiXCR, producing one record per CDR3 protein. The sample contains under 250,000 distinct CDR3 sequences, around 45% of which appear only once. Sequencing was performed on sorted CD4+, CD8+, or CD8+CD57+ T cells (not recorded which) from PBMCs. The receptors here all came from a human donor with aplastic anemia.

This clonotype came up a few times. The V call is TRBV4-3, the J call TRBJ2-3, with D possibly being TRBD1 (5 bases). This CDR3 has 16 amino acids. The germline CDR1 and CDR2 sequences are LGHNA and YSLEER. Trimming took 0 bases from V and 0 from J, leaving 10 bases between them. The CDR3 spells CASSQDSWGSTDTQYF. For the CDR3, the DNA is TGCGCCAGCAGCCAAGATTCTTGGGGCAGCACAGATACGCAGTATTTT.

The chain is built from TRBV10-1 and TRBJ1-1; D is undetermined. Trimming took off 2 bases at V and 8 bases at J, with 15 bases between the two ends. Germline loops: CDR1 WNHNN, CDR2 SYGVQD (reference sequence). The CDR3 has 14 amino acids. The CDR3 region has the DNA TGCGCCAGCAGTGAGAGGAGTGGTCCGTTAGAAGCTTTCTTT. It specifies CASSERSGPLEAFF.

This clonotype has more than one count but fewer than ten. This chain links TRBV4-1 with TRBJ2-7, with 7 positions matching TRBD1. Germline trimming cut 4 bases from V and 0 bases from J; bases unmatched to any gene: 9. Germline CDR1 is MGHRA and CDR2 is YSYEKL. The CDR3 has 16 residues. CDR3 nucleotide sequence: TGCGCCAGCAGCCGACGGACAGGACCAAGCTCCTACGAGCAGTACTTC. Its translation: CASSRRTGPSSYEQYF.

The chain combines TRBV4-3 with TRBJ2-1; 10 bases fit TRBD1. V gave up 5 bases and J gave up 6 bases; unmatched junction bases: 7. Germline V gene data show CDR1 as LGHNA and CDR2 as YSLEER. The CDR3 sequence is 15 residues long. The CDR3 coding sequence is TGCGCCAGCAGCAAGGACAGGGGGAACACCAATGAGCAGTTCTTC. Translated: CASSKDRGNTNEQFF.

The chain employs TRBV15 and TRBJ2-5, with D possibly being TRBD1 or TRBD2 (5 bases each). V was shortened by 5 bases and J by 1 base, with 14 bases between the two germline ends. Germline CDR1 is LNHNV and CDR2 is YYDKDF (reference sequence). There are 15 residues in the CDR3. The CDR3 DNA reads as TGTGCCACCAGCCGAAAAGCCGGGACCCAAGAGACCCAGTACTTC. Encoded protein: CATSRKAGTQETQYF.

The V call is TRBV7-3, the J call TRBJ1-1, with D unclear. Germline V gives CDR1 SGHTA, CDR2 FQGTGA. V was cut by 2 bases and J by 5 bases, with 9 bases left in between. CDR3 length equals 13 residues. In DNA, the CDR3 is TGTGCCAGCAGCTTATATTCATCGACTGAAGCTTTCTTT. It yields the protein CASSLYSSTEAFF.

Concerning this clonotype itself: At one end, the junction sequence differs from germline, possibly due to a read error. This chain links TRBV2 with TRBJ2-7; 8 bases are shared with TRBD1. CDR3 length equals 15 residues. Looked up from germline, CDR1 is SNHLY and CDR2 is FYNNEI. This CDR3 is CASSELTGVAYEQHF. In DNA form, the CDR3 reads TGTGCCAGCAGTGAACTGACAGGGGTCGCCTATGAGCAGCACTTC. Combining the CDR3 with reference TRBV2 and TRBJ2-7 gives the whole variable domain EPEVTQTPSHQVTQMGQEVILRCVPISNHLYFYWYRQILGQKVEFLVSFYNNEISEKSEIFDDQFSVERPDGSNFTLKIRSTKLEDSAMYFCASSELTGVAYEQHFGPGTRLTVT.

This clonotype came up many times. V gene TRBV5-1 combines with J gene TRBJ2-1; 12 bases agree with TRBD2. The trim removed 4 bases at V and 7 bases at J, leaving 9 bases unmatched. The CDR3 runs to 16 residues. Germline values: CDR1 SGHRS, CDR2 YFSETQ. The CDR3 region is CASSLLAGGPENEQFF. CDR3 nucleotide sequence: TGCGCCAGCAGCCTTCTAGCGGGGGGGCCTGAGAATGAGCAGTTCTTC.

This clonotype was recorded many times. The chain employs TRBV20-1 and TRBJ2-7; 10 nucleotides agree with TRBD1. Germline CDR1 DFQATT, CDR2 SNEGSKA (reference sequence). V trimming: 4 bases; J trimming: 4 bases; junction bases outside the gene matches: 7. CDR3 length: 14 amino acids. CDR3 coding DNA: TGCAGTGCTACCCCTCGACAGGGGGCGTACGAGCAGTACTTC. Its translation: CSATPRQGAYEQYF.

This clonotype was seen more than once but under ten times. V is TRBV7-3 and J is TRBJ2-7; 9 nucleotides agree with TRBD1. Germline V gene lookup returns CDR1 SGHTA and CDR2 FQGTGA. Trimming at V came to 4 bases and at J to 7 bases, leaving 8 bases not matched to a gene. This CDR3 is 14 amino acids long. The CDR3 bases are TGTGCCAGCAGCTCCGGGACAGGGTCGCAAGAGCAGTACTTC. Residues: CASSSGTGSQEQYF.

This clonotype was detected ten times or more. The genes are TRBV2 and TRBJ1-2; D might be TRBD1 (5 bases). Germline CDR1 and CDR2: SNHLY and FYNNEI. V lost 9 bases, J lost 1 base, and 9 bases lay in between. The CDR3 covers 12 residues. Here the CDR3 DNA reads TGTGCCAGTAGGGGCAGTAACTATGGCTACACCTTC. This codes for CASRGSNYGYTF.

This clonotype was counted ten times or more. This chain's CDR3 is CASSLGGGSYGQPQHF. The CDR3 DNA follows: TGTGCCAGCAGCTTAGGGGGGGGCAGCTACGGTCAGCCCCAGCATTTT. This chain links TRBV7-9 with TRBJ1-5, with D perhaps TRBD1 (6 bases). Germline CDR1 SEHNR, CDR2 FQNEAQ (reference sequence). The CDR3 spans 16 residues. V was trimmed by 1 base and J by 6 bases, leaving 16 bases between them.

The V and J genes are TRBV20-1 and TRBJ2-7; no reliable D call. The CDR3 contains 11 residues. The V gene lost 1 base and the J gene lost 2 bases, with 3 bases spanning the gap. CDR1 DFQATT and CDR2 SNEGSKA come from the germline V gene (reference sequence). CDR3 sequence: CSARATYEQYF. The CDR3 region has the DNA TGCAGTGCTAGAGCTACCTACGAGCAGTACTTC.

Ten or more counts support this clonotype. The chain joins TRBV7-8 to TRBJ2-7; 7 bases fit TRBD2. Germline values: CDR1 SGHVS, CDR2 FQNEAQ. The CDR3 has 16 amino acids. V shed 5 bases, J shed 2 bases, and the junction held 12 bases outside the gene matches. In DNA form, the CDR3 reads TGTGCCAGCAGCCCCTCAACCGGTGGGGGGGCCTACGAGCAGTACTTC. This sequence encodes CASSPSTGGGAYEQYF.

The chain couples TRBV7-9 to TRBJ2-2, with 9 bases identical to TRBD2. The ends lost 4 bases at V and 4 bases at J; junction bases unmatched: 4. CDR1 and CDR2 (germline): SEHNR, FQNEAQ (reference sequence). This CDR3 has 15 amino acids. The CDR3 reads CASSSLAGFTGELFF. The DNA of the CDR3 is TGTGCCAGCAGCTCCCTAGCGGGATTCACCGGGGAGCTGTTTTTT.

The rearrangement uses TRBV20-1 and TRBJ2-6; D may be TRBD2 (6 bases). CDR1 and CDR2 (germline): DFQATT, SNEGSKA (reference sequence). The CDR3 extends over 14 amino acids. The germline V and J ends were trimmed by 7 bases and 4 bases, with 14 bases remaining between them. Here the CDR3 reads CSDRGTDGANVLTF. CDR3 sequence (DNA): TGCAGTGACCGCGGGACGGACGGGGCCAACGTCCTGACTTTC.

This clonotype appeared a few times. Given a much more abundant clone one base away, this may be a read error. V gene TRBV20-1 combines with J gene TRBJ2-7; 7 bases map to TRBD2. The germline gives CDR1 DFQATT, CDR2 SNEGSKA (reference sequence). CDR3 length equals 13 residues. Losses at the gene ends were 5 bases for V and 4 bases for J; bases not matched to a gene: 8. This chain's CDR3 is CSAPLGEGYEQYF. DNA of the CDR3: TGCAGTGCTCCTTTAGGGGAGGGGTACGAGCAGTACTTC.

The chain links TRBV7-9 to TRBJ1-1; a possible D gene is TRBD1 (5 bases). Germline V gene lookup returns CDR1 SEHNR and CDR2 FQNEAQ (reference sequence). This CDR3 region has 14 residues. Trimming took 2 bases from V and 8 from J, leaving 15 bases between them. This CDR3 reads CASSLRQGNIEAFF. In DNA, the CDR3 is TGTGCCAGCAGCTTACGGCAGGGAAATATCGAAGCTTTCTTT.

This clonotype occurred a few times. The chain employs TRBV30 and TRBJ2-7; 8 bases are shared with TRBD1. Germline V gene lookup returns CDR1 GTSNPN and CDR2 SVGIG (reference sequence). The CDR3 has 13 amino acids. Trimming cost V 7 bases and J 1 base; bases outside gene matches: 6. The CDR3 coding sequence is TGTGCCTTCAGGGGGCGGCAGTCCTACGAGCAGTACTTC. Amino acid sequence: CAFRGRQSYEQYF.